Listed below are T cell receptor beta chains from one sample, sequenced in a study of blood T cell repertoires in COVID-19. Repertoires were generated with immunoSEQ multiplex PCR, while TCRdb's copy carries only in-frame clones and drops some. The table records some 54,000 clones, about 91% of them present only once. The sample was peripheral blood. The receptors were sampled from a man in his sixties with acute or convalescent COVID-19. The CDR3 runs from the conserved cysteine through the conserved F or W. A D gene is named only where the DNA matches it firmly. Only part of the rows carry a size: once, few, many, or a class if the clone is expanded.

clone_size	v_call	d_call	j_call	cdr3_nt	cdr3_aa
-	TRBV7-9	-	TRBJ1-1	TGTGCCAGCAGCTTAGTTGTCCAGGTGGACACTGAAGCTTTCTTT	CASSLVVQVDTEAFF
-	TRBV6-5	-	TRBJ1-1	TGTGCCAGCATAGGTCGCTACAGCACTGAAGCTTTCTTT	CASIGRYSTEAFF
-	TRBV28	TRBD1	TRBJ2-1	TGTGCCAGCAGTTACCCCGGGACAGGGGGCAGGTATGAGCAGTTCTTC	CASSYPGTGGRYEQFF
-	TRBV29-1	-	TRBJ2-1	TGCAGCGTTCCCAGGCAGGGTACGAAATGGGATGAGCAGTTCTTC	CSVPRQGTKWDEQFF
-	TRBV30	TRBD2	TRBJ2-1	TGTGCCTGGACCGGGACTAGCGGGAGCACTGCTGCCTACAATGAGCAGTTCTTC	CAWTGTSGSTAAYNEQFF
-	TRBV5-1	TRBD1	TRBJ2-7	TGCGCCAGCAGCTTGAACCGGGACAGAGGAGGCGAGCAGTACTTC	CASSLNRDRGGEQYF
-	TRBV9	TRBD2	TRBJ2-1	TGTGCCAGCAGCGTAGACGGGAGGATGATGAATGAGCAGTTCTTC	CASSVDGRMMNEQFF
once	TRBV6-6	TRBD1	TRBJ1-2	TGTGCCAGCAGTTACTCAGGGACAGGGGCCTACACCTTC	CASSYSGTGAYTF
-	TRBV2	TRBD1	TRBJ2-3	TGTGCCAGCAGGACAGGACAGGGGCCAGATACGCAGTATTTT	CASRTGQGPDTQYF
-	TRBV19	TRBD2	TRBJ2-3	TGTGCCAGTAGTATAAAGGGTAGGACTAGCGGGATAAGGGATACCCAAGATACGCAGTATTTT	CASSIKGRTSGIRDTQDTQYF
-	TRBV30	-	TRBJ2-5	TGTGCCTGGAGTACCCCGATGCAGTACCAAGAGACCCAGTACTTC	CAWSTPMQYQETQYF
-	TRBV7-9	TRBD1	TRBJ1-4	TGTGCCAGCAGCCAATGGGGGACAGGGACGACTAATGAAAAACTGTTTTTT	CASSQWGTGTTNEKLFF
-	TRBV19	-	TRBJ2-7	TGTGCCAGTAGTATGCTGGAGGCCGAGTACGAGCAGTACTTC	CASSMLEAEYEQYF
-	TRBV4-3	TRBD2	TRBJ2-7	TGCGCCAGCAGCCAAGATGCGGGGGAGTGGGGCGAGCAGTACTTC	CASSQDAGEWGEQYF
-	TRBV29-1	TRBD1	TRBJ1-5	TGCAGCGTTGCAGGGGGACTTAATCAGCCCCAGCATTTT	CSVAGGLNQPQHF
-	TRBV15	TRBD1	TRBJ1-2	TGTGCCACCACCTGGGACAGGGGGCGGTCAAGTTATGGCTACACCTTC	CATTWDRGRSSYGYTF
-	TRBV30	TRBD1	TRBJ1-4	TGTGCCTGGAATAGGAGGGGGCGCTATGAAAAACTGTTTTTT	CAWNRRGRYEKLFF
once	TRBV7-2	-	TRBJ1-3	TGTGCCAGCAGCTTAGAGGGGGTAGTTTCCGGAAACACCATATATTTT	CASSLEGVVSGNTIYF
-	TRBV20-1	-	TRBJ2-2	TGCAGTGCTGGTGAACAGATGTCCGGGAAGGGTACCGGGGAGCTGTTTTTT	CSAGEQMSGKGTGELFF
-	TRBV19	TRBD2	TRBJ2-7	TGTGCCAGTAGTATATGGGGGGGCGAGCAGTACTTC	CASSIWGGEQYF
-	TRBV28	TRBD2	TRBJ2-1	TGTGCCAGCAGTCCACAGCGGGAGGGCCCTGAGCAGTTCTTC	CASSPQREGPEQFF
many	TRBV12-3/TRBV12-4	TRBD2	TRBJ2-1	TGTGCCAGCACCCCAGGGACTAGCAGGCAGTTCTTC	CASTPGTSRQFF
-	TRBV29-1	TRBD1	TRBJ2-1	TGCAGCGTGACAGGGGGGTCGGATGAGCAGTTCTTC	CSVTGGSDEQFF
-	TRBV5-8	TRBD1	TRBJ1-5	TGTGCCAGCAGCGGGGACAGCGAATCTAATCAGCCCCAGCATTTT	CASSGDSESNQPQHF
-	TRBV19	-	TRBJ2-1	TGTGCCAGTAGTAGTACGGGACTCAATGAGCAGTTCTTC	CASSSTGLNEQFF
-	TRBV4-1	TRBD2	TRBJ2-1	TGCGCCAGCAGCCGAGTAGCGGGAGCGGGAAATGAGCAGTTCTTC	CASSRVAGAGNEQFF
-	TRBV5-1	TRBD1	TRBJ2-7	TGCGCCAGCAGCTTGGGCAGGGGGCAATCAAACGAGCAGTACTTC	CASSLGRGQSNEQYF
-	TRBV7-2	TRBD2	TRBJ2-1	TGTGCCAGCAGCTTAACCACGGGACTAGTAATCCTCAATGAGCAGTTCTTC	CASSLTTGLVILNEQFF
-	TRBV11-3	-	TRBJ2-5	TGTGCCAGCAGCTTAGATCATACGAGTACAGAGACCCAGTACTTC	CASSLDHTSTETQYF
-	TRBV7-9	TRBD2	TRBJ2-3	TGTGCCAGCAGCCCCCTGGGTGGGGAAGCGGGAACTAGCACAGATACGCAGTATTTT	CASSPLGGEAGTSTDTQYF